Here is one TCR beta chain with its context. As yet, its antigen is unknown. At one end, the junction sequence differs from germline, possibly due to a read error. The PCR had 60 Vbeta and 13 Jbeta primers. Sequenced by immunoSEQ multiplex PCR; TCRdb stores in-frame clones only, minus some. The sample records some 93,000 clones, over 65% being singletons. The record originates from a study of cytomegalovirus exposure and HLA in healthy donors. Germline-derived CDR1 and CDR2 are MDHEN and SYDVKM. The CDR3 has 11 residues. Study findings and constraints: From TCR beta sequences, most subjects' HLA-A and HLA-B alleles were reportedly predicted accurately. Within the data, a cluster of highly shared sequence variants was likely a sequencing artifact.

This chain joins TRBV28 and TRBJ1-1; D call uncertain. Sequenced: PBMCs. This receptor was taken from a man aged 50-60 years in good health and CMV-seronegative. The chain's CDR3 is CASNLLTEAFF. CDR3 nucleotide sequence: TGTGCCAGCAATTTACTAACTGAAGCTTTCTTT.